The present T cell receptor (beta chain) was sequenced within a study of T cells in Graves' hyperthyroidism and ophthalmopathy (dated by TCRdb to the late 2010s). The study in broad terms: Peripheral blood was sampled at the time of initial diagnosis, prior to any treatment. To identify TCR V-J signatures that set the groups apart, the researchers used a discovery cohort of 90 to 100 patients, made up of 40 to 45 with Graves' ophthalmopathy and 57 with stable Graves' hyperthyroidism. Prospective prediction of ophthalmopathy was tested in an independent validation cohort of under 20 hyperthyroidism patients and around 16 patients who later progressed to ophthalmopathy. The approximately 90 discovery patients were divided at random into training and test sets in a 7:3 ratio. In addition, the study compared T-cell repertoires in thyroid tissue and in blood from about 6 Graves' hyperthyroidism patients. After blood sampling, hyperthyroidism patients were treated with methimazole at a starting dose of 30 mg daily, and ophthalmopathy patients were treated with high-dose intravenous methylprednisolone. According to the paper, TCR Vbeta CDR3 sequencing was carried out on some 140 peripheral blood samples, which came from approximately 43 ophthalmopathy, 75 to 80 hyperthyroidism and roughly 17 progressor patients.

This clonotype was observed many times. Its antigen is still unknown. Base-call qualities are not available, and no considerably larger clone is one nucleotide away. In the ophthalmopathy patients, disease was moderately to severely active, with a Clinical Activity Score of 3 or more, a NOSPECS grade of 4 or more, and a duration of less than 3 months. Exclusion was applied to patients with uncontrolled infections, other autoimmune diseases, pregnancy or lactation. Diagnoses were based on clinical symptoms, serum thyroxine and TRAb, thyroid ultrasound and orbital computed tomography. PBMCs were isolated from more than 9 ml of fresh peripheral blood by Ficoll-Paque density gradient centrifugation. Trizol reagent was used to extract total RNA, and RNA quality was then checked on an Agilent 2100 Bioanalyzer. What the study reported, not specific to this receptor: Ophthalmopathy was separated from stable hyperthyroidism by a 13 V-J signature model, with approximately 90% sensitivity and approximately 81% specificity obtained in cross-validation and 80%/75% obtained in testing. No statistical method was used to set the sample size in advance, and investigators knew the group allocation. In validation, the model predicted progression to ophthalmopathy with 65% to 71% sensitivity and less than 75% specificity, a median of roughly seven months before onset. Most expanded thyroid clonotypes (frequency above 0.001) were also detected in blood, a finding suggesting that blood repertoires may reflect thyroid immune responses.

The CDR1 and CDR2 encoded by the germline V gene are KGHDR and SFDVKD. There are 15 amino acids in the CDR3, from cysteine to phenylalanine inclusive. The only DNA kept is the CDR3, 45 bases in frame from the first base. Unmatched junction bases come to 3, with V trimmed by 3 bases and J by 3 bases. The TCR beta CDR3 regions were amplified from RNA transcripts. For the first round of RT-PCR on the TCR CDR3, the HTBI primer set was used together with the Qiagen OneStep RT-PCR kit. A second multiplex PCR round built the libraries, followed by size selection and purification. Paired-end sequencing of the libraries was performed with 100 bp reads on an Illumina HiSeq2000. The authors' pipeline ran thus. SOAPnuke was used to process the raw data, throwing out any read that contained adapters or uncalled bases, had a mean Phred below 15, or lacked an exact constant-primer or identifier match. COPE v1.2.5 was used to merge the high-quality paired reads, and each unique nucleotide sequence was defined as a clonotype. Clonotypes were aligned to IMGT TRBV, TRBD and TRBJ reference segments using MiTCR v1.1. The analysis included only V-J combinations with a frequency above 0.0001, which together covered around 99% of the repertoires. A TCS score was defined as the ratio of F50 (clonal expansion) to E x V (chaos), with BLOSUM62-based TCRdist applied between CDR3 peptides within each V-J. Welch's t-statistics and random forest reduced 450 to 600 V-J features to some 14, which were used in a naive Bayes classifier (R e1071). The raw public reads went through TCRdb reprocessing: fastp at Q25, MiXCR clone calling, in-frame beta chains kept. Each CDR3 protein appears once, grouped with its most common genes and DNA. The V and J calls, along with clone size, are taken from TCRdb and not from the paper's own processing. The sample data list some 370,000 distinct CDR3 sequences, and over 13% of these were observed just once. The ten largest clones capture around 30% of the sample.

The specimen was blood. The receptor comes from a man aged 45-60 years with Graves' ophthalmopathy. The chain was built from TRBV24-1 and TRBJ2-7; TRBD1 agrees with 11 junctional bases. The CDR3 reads CATSDPGTGGYEQYF. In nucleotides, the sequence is TGTGCCACCAGTGATCCCGGGACAGGGGGCTACGAGCAGTACTTC.